Many counts were recorded for the clone carrying this T cell receptor beta chain. Its antigen remains unknown. A multiplex PCR was run with 60 Vbeta primers and 13 Jbeta primers. Generated by immunoSEQ multiplex PCR, the TCRdb table keeps only in-frame clones and is missing some. The sample yields tens of thousands of clones, about 50% seen once. The sample originates from a study of cytomegalovirus exposure and HLA in healthy donors. Study-level results: Available immune exposure information covered CMV serostatus only.

After removal of 3 bases from V and 5 bases from J, the junction contained 9 bases not matched to a gene. Germline CDR1 is KGHSH and CDR2 is LQKENI. The CDR3 has 15 amino acids. This TCR was recovered from a human donor in good health. Sample: PBMCs. The chain joins TRBV18 to TRBJ2-7; TRBD2 aligns across 8 bases. CDR3 in DNA: TGTGCCAGCTCACCCTACGCGGGGGGTCGCGACGAGCAGTACTTC. Amino acid sequence: CASSPYAGGRDEQYF.